The T cell receptor (beta chain) under discussion was sequenced for a study of blood T cell repertoires in COVID-19. In the study overall: COVID-19 samples from acute and convalescent phases originated in the United States, Italy and Spain. PBMCs, B-cell-depleted T cells, or T cells were the source of the cDNA or gDNA that made up the material.

In the original workflow: It was from reference gene primer amplification that nucleated cell counts were estimated. Using immunoSEQ multiplex PCR, the repertoire was profiled, and TCRdb retains in-frame clones only, with some absent. V, J and clone size are taken as reported in that table, and D and trimming were inferred from the DNA itself. The repertoire consists of about 170,000 clones, with about 86% occurring once and the leading ten covering about 7%. V lost 7 bases to trimming and J lost 3 bases; unmatched junction nucleotides: 9. The CDR3 runs to 14 residues. CDR1 and CDR2 (germline): SGHTA, FQGNSA.

This sequence originates from a man in his forties or fifties with active or convalescent COVID-19. Sequenced input: peripheral blood. The gene calls are TRBV7-2 and TRBJ2-7; 7 nucleotides line up with TRBD2. The CDR3 protein is CASTPARTSYEQYF. In DNA form, the CDR3 reads TGTGCCAGCACCCCAGCGAGGACTAGCTACGAGCAGTACTTC.